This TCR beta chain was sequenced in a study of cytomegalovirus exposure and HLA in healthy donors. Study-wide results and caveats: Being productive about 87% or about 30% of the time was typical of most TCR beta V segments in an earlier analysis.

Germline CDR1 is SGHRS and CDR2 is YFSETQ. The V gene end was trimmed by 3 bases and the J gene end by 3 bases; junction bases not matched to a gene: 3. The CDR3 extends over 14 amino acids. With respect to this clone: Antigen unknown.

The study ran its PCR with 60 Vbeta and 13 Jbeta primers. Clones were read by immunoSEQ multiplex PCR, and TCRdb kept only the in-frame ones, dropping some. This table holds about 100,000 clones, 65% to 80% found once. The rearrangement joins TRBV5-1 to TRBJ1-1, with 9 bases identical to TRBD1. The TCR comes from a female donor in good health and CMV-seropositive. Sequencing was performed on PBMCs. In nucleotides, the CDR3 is TGCGCCAGCAGCTGGGGACAGGGAGACACTGAAGCTTTCTTT. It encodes CASSWGQGDTEAFF.